The 31 T cell receptor beta chains reported below all come from one sample, sequenced in a study of blood T cell repertoires in COVID-19 (dated by TCRdb to between 2020 and 2021). The receptor library was made with the immunoSEQ multiplex PCR assay. Sourced from immuneACCESS, this table was stored by TCRdb with only in-frame sequences that have V and J called. A share of the clones is absent; for the studies checked, an unresolved V gene accounts for under half, and the remainder has no known explanation. Present in this sample are over 150,000 clones, 75% to 85% of which were seen just once. The ten top clones hold about 13% of the sample. Sequencing input: peripheral blood. These receptor sequences come from a human donor in a cohort sampled during active COVID-19.

This chain joins TRBV6-5 and TRBJ1-1, with D possibly matching TRBD1 (6 bases). The germline V gene has CDR1 MNHEY and CDR2 SVGAGI. V shed 5 bases and J shed 4 bases, with 14 bases lying between them. The CDR3 is 14 residues long. In DNA, the CDR3 is TGTGCCAGCAGTAGGGGGGGCGGCATCACTGAAGCTTTCTTT. Translating it yields CASSRGGGITEAFF.

This clone was counted a few times. The chain recombines TRBV15 with TRBJ1-5; TRBD1 matches 7 bases. This CDR3 spans 16 amino acids. J gave up 5 bases and V 0 bases, and 7 bases lay outside the gene matches. Germline-derived CDR1 and CDR2 are LNHNV and YYDKDF (reference sequence). The CDR3 reads CATSRDLGQSYQPQHF. The CDR3 DNA reads as TGTGCCACCAGCAGAGATTTGGGACAGTCCTATCAGCCCCAGCATTTT.

The chain uses TRBV19 and TRBJ1-2; a weak D match, TRBD1 (6 bases). This CDR3 has 13 residues. V was pared by 7 bases and J by 4 bases, with 13 bases between. Germline CDR1 LNHDA, CDR2 SQIVND (reference sequence). The CDR3 nucleotides read TGTGCCAGTACGTTCAGGGGCCTCTATGGCTACACCTTC. It translates to CASTFRGLYGYTF.

The chain recombines TRBV19 with TRBJ2-2; 8 positions match TRBD1. CDR1 LNHDA and CDR2 SQIVND come from the germline V gene (reference sequence). V shed 7 bases and J 7 bases; nucleotides not matched to a gene: 11. The CDR3 runs 15 residues. CDR3 nucleotide sequence: TGTGCCAGTACCTCGGGACAGGTGTGGATCGGGGAGCTGTTTTTT. Amino acid sequence: CASTSGQVWIGELFF.

This chain joins TRBV3-1 (or the pseudogene TRBV3-2) and TRBJ2-7, with TRBD1 identical over 10 bases. The V segment lost 0 bases and the J segment 6 bases; nucleotides outside the gene matches: 8. This CDR3 has 16 amino acids. Per germline, CDR1 LGHDT and CDR2 YNNKEL (reference sequence). The CDR3 loop reads CASSQEQDRGFCEQYF. Written as DNA, the CDR3 is TGTGCCAGCAGCCAAGAGCAGGACAGGGGGTTTTGCGAGCAGTACTTC.

The chain is built from TRBV30 and TRBJ1-4, with unresolved D. This CDR3 region has 13 residues. Germline V gene lookup returns CDR1 GTSNPN and CDR2 SVGIG (reference sequence). V shed 4 bases and J shed 4 bases, with 10 bases lying between them. The CDR3 DNA sequence: TGTGCCTGGACCCAGCGGGGTAATGAAAAACTGTTTTTT. Its translation: CAWTQRGNEKLFF.

The J gene is TRBJ2-7, the V gene TRBV6-2 or TRBV6-3; TRBD1 matches 9 bases. J was trimmed by 1 base and V by 0 bases; bases with no gene match: 10. CDR1 and CDR2 from the germline V gene are MNHEY and SVGEGT. This CDR3 is built from 18 residues. CDR3 sequence: CASSYSLGWGQGSYEQYF. CDR3 DNA sequence: TGTGCCAGCAGTTACTCGCTTGGGTGGGGACAGGGATCCTACGAGCAGTACTTC.

This clone turned up a few times. The V and J genes are TRBV5-5 and TRBJ1-1; 8 nucleotides line up with TRBD1. J gave up 5 bases and V 1 base, and 7 bases lay outside the gene matches. The germline V gene has CDR1 SGHKS and CDR2 YYEKEE (reference sequence). CDR3 length: 15 amino acids. CDR3: CASSLQGAISTEAFF. The CDR3 nucleotides are TGTGCCAGCAGCTTGCAGGGGGCCATCTCGACTGAAGCTTTCTTT.

The chain couples TRBV6-2 or TRBV6-3 to TRBJ2-3; D gene unclear. CDR1 is MNHEY, CDR2 SVGEGT, per germline. The V and J ends lost 0 bases and 6 bases respectively, with 4 bases between them. The CDR3 totals 12 residues. CDR3 in DNA: TGTGCCAGCAGTTACTCGAGTGATACGCAGTATTTT. Translated, it gives CASSYSSDTQYF.

The rearrangement uses TRBV27 and TRBJ2-7; D possibly corresponds to TRBD1 (5 bases). Trimming took 3 bases from V and 2 from J, leaving 11 bases between them. This CDR3 is built from 14 residues. In germline, CDR1 is MNHEY, CDR2 SMNVEV (reference sequence). CDR3 coding DNA: TGTGCCAGCAGTTTTGGGGCAGGTACCTACGAGCAGTACTTC. Translating it yields CASSFGAGTYEQYF.

This clone was counted ten times or more. Here the CDR3 reads CASSPPGRHGAQYF. In nucleotides, the CDR3 is TGTGCCAGCAGTCCCCCGGGCCGACACGGGGCCCAGTACTTC. The chain has TRBV28 and TRBJ2-5, with a weak D call TRBD2 (5 bases). The V end lost 5 bases, the J end lost 9 bases, and 19 bases lay between the germline ends. The CDR3 extends over 14 amino acids. Germline CDR1 and CDR2: MDHEN and SYDVKM.

The chain uses TRBV6-5 and TRBJ1-1; perhaps TRBD1 as D (5 bases). The CDR3 length is 15 residues. Trimming took 2 bases from V and 4 from J, leaving 14 bases between them. Per germline, CDR1 MNHEY and CDR2 SVGAGI. This CDR3 reads CASSYDGGGRTEAFF. As DNA, the CDR3 is TGTGCCAGCAGTTACGACGGGGGGGGTCGCACTGAAGCTTTCTTT.

The V and J genes are TRBV28 and TRBJ2-7; 7 bases map to TRBD2. The CDR3 extends over 15 amino acids. With V trimmed by 4 bases and J by 4 bases, 10 bases remained unmatched. Per germline, CDR1 MDHEN and CDR2 SYDVKM. This CDR3 is CASSSLAGRVYEQYF. The CDR3, as DNA: TGTGCCAGCAGTTCATTAGCGGGCCGAGTTTACGAGCAGTACTTC.

This clone was counted a single time. The CDR3 reads CASSWGGPNEQFF. Here the CDR3 DNA reads TGTGCCAGCAGTTGGGGGGGGCCCAATGAGCAGTTCTTC. The chain uses TRBV6-6 and TRBJ2-1; perhaps TRBD2 as D (7 bases). Germline values: CDR1 MNHNY, CDR2 SVGAGI (reference sequence). Trimming took 4 bases from V and 6 from J, leaving 10 bases between them. CDR3 length: 13 residues.

This chain joins TRBV28 and TRBJ2-2; 9 nucleotides agree with TRBD1. Germline V CDR1 and CDR2: MDHEN, SYDVKM. With 6 bases clipped from V and 7 bases from J, the junction kept 3 bases outside the gene matches. The CDR3 consists of 13 residues. The CDR3 protein is CASRQGAIGELFF. The DNA for the CDR3 is TGTGCCAGCAGACAGGGGGCGATCGGGGAGCTGTTTTTT.

As DNA, the CDR3 is TGTGCCACCTCCGCTAGCGGGGGGTACAATGAGCAGTTCTTC. Translated: CATSASGGYNEQFF. The chain joins TRBV6-6 to TRBJ2-1, with 11 bases aligning to TRBD2. Germline V gene lookup returns CDR1 MNHNY and CDR2 SVGAGI (reference sequence). The CDR3 loop spans 14 amino acids. After removal of 10 bases from V and 4 bases from J, the junction contained 6 bases not matched to a gene.

J is TRBJ2-7 and V is TRBV3-1 (or the pseudogene TRBV3-2); 7 bases line up with TRBD1. Germline CDR1 and CDR2: LGHDT and YNNKEL (reference sequence). Germline trimming cut 5 bases from V and 4 bases from J; bases unmatched to any gene: 5. CDR3 length: 13 amino acids. CDR3 in DNA: TGTGCCAGCAGCACCCGACAGGGTTACGAGCAGTACTTC. Translating it yields CASSTRQGYEQYF.

V is TRBV25-1 and J is TRBJ1-6; D is unresolved. Germline assignment: CDR1 MGHDK and CDR2 SYGVNS. The CDR3 sequence is 15 residues long. With 1 base removed from V and 9 bases from J, the gap between germline ends came to 13 bases. CDR3: CASSEFVRGSSPLHF. In DNA, the CDR3 is TGTGCCAGCAGTGAATTTGTTAGAGGGAGTTCACCCCTCCACTTT.

The gene calls are TRBV5-1 and TRBJ2-1, with 9 positions matching TRBD1. After removal of 4 bases from V and 6 bases from J, the junction contained 8 bases not matched to a gene. The length of the CDR3 is 15 residues. Germline loops: CDR1 SGHRS, CDR2 YFSETQ. The CDR3 sequence is CASSRTGDGLNEQFF. As DNA, the CDR3 is TGCGCCAGCAGCCGGACAGGGGACGGACTCAATGAGCAGTTCTTC.

The chain has TRBV24-1 and TRBJ2-5, with TRBD2 matching 7 bases. This CDR3 comprises 16 residues. Germline V gives CDR1 KGHDR, CDR2 SFDVKD. The V segment lost 3 bases and the J segment 1 base; nucleotides outside the gene matches: 7. This chain's CDR3 is CATSDPGRGPQETQYF. In DNA form, the CDR3 reads TGTGCCACCAGTGATCCAGGGAGGGGTCCCCAAGAGACCCAGTACTTC.

This chain uses TRBV28 with TRBJ2-7, with 7 bases lining up with TRBD2. The trim removed 5 bases at V and 3 bases at J, leaving 7 bases unmatched. The CDR3 loop spans 14 amino acids. CDR1 is MDHEN, CDR2 SYDVKM, per germline. The DNA of the CDR3 is TGTGCCAGCAGTGGTATAGCGGGCTACTACGAGCAGTACTTC. It codes for CASSGIAGYYEQYF. The variable domain in full, completed from reference TRBV28 and TRBJ2-7, reads DVKVTQSSRYLVKRTGEKVFLECVQDMDHENMFWYRQDPGLGLRLIYFSYDVKMKEKGDIPEGYSVSREKKERFSLILESASTNQTSMYLCASSGIAGYYEQYFGPGTRLTVT.

This chain links TRBV7-6 with TRBJ2-5; weak D call: TRBD2 (6 bases). This CDR3 is 16 amino acids long. Trimming left V 2 bases short and J 5 bases short, with 18 bases between. Germline V CDR1 and CDR2: SGHVS, FNYEAQ. CDR3 residues: CASSLRPGLRGETQYF. The CDR3, as DNA: TGTGCCAGCAGCTTACGTCCAGGACTACGCGGGGAGACCCAGTACTTC.

V is TRBV19 and J is TRBJ2-7; the D gene is possibly TRBD2 (5 bases). CDR3 length: 14 amino acids. Trimming took off 3 bases at V and 2 bases at J, with 11 bases between the two ends. CDR1 and CDR2 from the germline V gene are LNHDA and SQIVND (reference sequence). CDR3 in amino acids: CASSIGYGAYEQYF. DNA of the CDR3: TGTGCCAGTAGTATTGGGTACGGGGCCTACGAGCAGTACTTC.

The chain links TRBV5-1 to TRBJ2-3, with D possibly TRBD1 on 6 matching bases. The CDR3 loop spans 15 amino acids. Per the germline V gene, CDR1 is SGHRS and CDR2 is YFSETQ. The ends were cut back, 1 base at V and 0 bases at J, with 9 bases in the middle. This CDR3 reads CASSLSGVSTDTQYF. DNA for the CDR3: TGCGCCAGCAGCTTGTCAGGGGTTAGCACAGATACGCAGTATTTT.

V is TRBV27 and J is TRBJ1-5; weak D call: TRBD1 (5 bases). V gave up 8 bases and J gave up 9 bases, with 14 bases separating them. The germline V gene has CDR1 MNHEY and CDR2 SMNVEV (reference sequence). The CDR3 totals 12 residues. The DNA of the CDR3 is TGTGCCAGCTCTATTCCGGGGGGGCCCCAGCATTTT. This translates into CASSIPGGPQHF.

The genes are TRBV6-6 and TRBJ2-7; 7 bases line up with TRBD1. J was trimmed by 2 bases and V by 5 bases; bases with no gene match: 6. The CDR3 totals 14 residues. Per germline, CDR1 MNHNY and CDR2 SVGAGI (reference sequence). Here the CDR3 reads CASSPWDRTYEQYF. The DNA for the CDR3 is TGTGCCAGCAGTCCCTGGGACAGAACCTACGAGCAGTACTTC.

A single count supports this clone. The chain couples TRBV12-3 or TRBV12-4 to TRBJ1-1, with no clear D. CDR3 size: 11 residues. V lost 6 bases and J 2 bases, leaving 4 bases between the germline ends. CDR3: CASRLNTEAFF. In DNA form, the CDR3 reads TGTGCCAGCAGACTCAACACTGAAGCTTTCTTT.

This CDR3 is CAWSEVGATNEKLFF. DNA of the CDR3: TGTGCCTGGAGCGAGGTGGGAGCAACTAATGAAAAACTGTTTTTT. The J gene is TRBJ1-4, the V gene TRBV30; no definite D call. CDR1 and CDR2 (germline): GTSNPN, SVGIG (reference sequence). The CDR3 consists of 15 residues. Trimming removed 3 bases at V and 0 bases at J, with 11 bases between.

The rearrangement links TRBV6-5 to TRBJ1-1; no clear D. Germline values: CDR1 MNHEY, CDR2 SVGAGI. V was trimmed by 0 bases and J by 1 base, leaving 9 bases between them. The CDR3 sequence is 15 residues long. The CDR3 coding sequence is TGTGCCAGCAGTTACTCAGCAGGATGGAACACTGAAGCTTTCTTT. This sequence encodes CASSYSAGWNTEAFF.

This sequence joins TRBV10-3 and TRBJ2-7; 8 bases align to TRBD1. V lost 8 bases to trimming and J lost 5 bases; unmatched junction nucleotides: 8. Germline lookup yields CDR1 ENHRY and CDR2 SYGVKD. This CDR3 contains 13 residues. The CDR3 DNA reads as TGTGCCATCCAAGGACAGGGCGTCCACGAGCAGTACTTC. This translates into CAIQGQGVHEQYF.

The chain uses TRBV7-2 and TRBJ1-5, with 8 nucleotides matching TRBD1. This CDR3 has 16 amino acids. J lost 3 bases, V lost 5 bases, and 9 bases had no gene match. The V gene's germline CDR1 is SGHTA and CDR2 FQGNSA. The CDR3 protein is CASSQTGTGVNQPQHF. The CDR3 DNA is TGTGCCAGCAGCCAAACCGGGACAGGAGTCAATCAGCCCCAGCATTTT.